The 19 T cell receptor beta chains given below trace back to one sample, sequenced in a study of tumor and adjacent non-tumor tissue in lung cancer (dated by TCRdb to the late 2010s). RNA was extracted from bulk unsorted tissue and checked for quality with a NanoDrop ND-1000 and an Agilent 2100. Normal lung samples were distant non-tumor tissue taken more than 3 cm from the tumor edge. Library method: multiplex PCR. Sequencing took place on an Illumina HiSeq 2500. Following protocols modified from ARM-PCR, the researchers constructed TCRbeta libraries through three rounds of nested PCR with primers (Table S4). TCRdb passed the public sequencing reads through fastp at Q25 and MiXCR, retaining productive beta sequences. Here each entry gathers all rows of one CDR3 protein and keeps the most common genes and DNA. A total of tens of thousands of distinct CDR3 sequences appear in this sample, roughly 70% of them only once. The ten top clones hold roughly 25% of the sample.

The sequenced material came from distant non-tumor lung tissue. The receptors stem from a woman between 50 and 59 years old with non-small cell lung cancer.

The chain links TRBV20-1 to TRBJ2-3, with D perhaps TRBD2 (6 bases). The CDR3 has 14 residues. The V end was cut by 4 bases, the J end by 6 bases, with 17 bases between. The germline gives CDR1 DFQATT, CDR2 SNEGSKA (reference sequence). As DNA, the CDR3 is TGCAGTGCTAAAGAGGCTAGCGTGATTGATACGCAGTATTTT. This sequence encodes CSAKEASVIDTQYF.

This clonotype was recorded at least ten times. The V gene is TRBV20-1, the J gene TRBJ2-7; D may be TRBD2 (5 bases). Deletions cut 5 bases from V and 2 bases from J, with 13 bases between. The CDR3 runs to 13 residues. Germline loops: CDR1 DFQATT, CDR2 SNEGSKA (reference sequence). Here the CDR3 reads CSAPMRAAYEQYF. The CDR3 DNA sequence: TGCAGTGCTCCGATGAGGGCAGCCTACGAGCAGTACTTC.

In its sample, this clonotype was seen once. The chain has TRBV5-4 and TRBJ2-7; D remains unclear. Trimming stripped 6 bases from V and 5 bases from J, with 15 bases between. The CDR3 extends over 13 amino acids. Looked up from germline, CDR1 is SGHNT and CDR2 is YYREEE (reference sequence). The CDR3 DNA reads as TGTGCCAGCAACTCAACAGATTCCCACGAGCAGTACTTC. Residues: CASNSTDSHEQYF. Combining the CDR3 with reference TRBV5-4 and TRBJ2-7 gives the whole variable domain ETGVTQSPTHLIKTRGQQVTLRCSSQSGHNTVSWYQQALGQGPQFIFQYYREEENGRGNFPPRFSGLQFPNYSSELNVNALELDDSALYLCASNSTDSHEQYFGPGTRLTVT.

The chain couples TRBV20-1 to TRBJ2-7; D gene ambiguous. CDR1 is DFQATT and CDR2 is SNEGSKA in the germline V gene (reference sequence). The CDR3 totals 14 residues. CDR3 in DNA: TGCAATGTTAGCCGAGAAGGCACTGGCTACGAGCAGTACTTC. Translation: CNVSREGTGYEQYF.

The J gene is TRBJ2-7, the V gene TRBV20-1, with D tentatively TRBD1 (6 bases). The CDR3 is 12 amino acids. With 8 bases removed from V and 7 bases from J, the gap between germline ends came to 18 bases. In germline, CDR1 is DFQATT, CDR2 SNEGSKA (reference sequence). CDR3 in DNA: TGCAGTACTATTGAGGGGGTAGAGGAGCAGTACTTC. Translated, it gives CSTIEGVEEQYF.

This clonotype was counted a few times. A much bigger clone sits one base away, suggesting this may be a read error. This CDR3 reads CASIEGGQSNQPQHF. DNA for the CDR3: TGTGCCAGCATTGAGGGAGGACAGAGCAATCAGCCCCAGCATTTT. This sequence joins TRBV6-1 and TRBJ1-5; D is perhaps TRBD1 (6 bases). The V gene's germline CDR1 is MNHNS and CDR2 SASEGT. The CDR3 is made up of 15 amino acids. The V end was cut by 7 bases, the J end by 1 base, with 14 bases between.

This clonotype was recorded many times. V and J are TRBV6-5 and TRBJ2-2; 7 positions agree with TRBD2. The V gene end was trimmed by 5 bases and the J gene end by 5 bases; junction bases not matched to a gene: 8. The CDR3 has 15 amino acids. Germline V lookup: CDR1 MNHEY, CDR2 SVGAGI. CDR3 coding DNA: TGTGCCAGCAGTCCGCCAGGGAGGGCTACCGGGGAGCTGTTTTTT. Protein product: CASSPPGRATGELFF.

This clonotype was observed many times. V gene TRBV4-2 combines with J gene TRBJ2-7; 9 nucleotides match TRBD2. Germline CDR1 is LGHNA and CDR2 is YNFKEQ. The CDR3 is made up of 12 amino acids. The CDR3 is CATSSGSYEQYF. DNA of the CDR3: TGTGCTACTAGTAGCGGGAGTTACGAGCAGTACTTC.

The CDR3 sequence: CASTPRLGLGQPQHF. In DNA form, the CDR3 reads TGTGCCAGCACTCCTAGGTTAGGCTTGGGTCAGCCCCAGCATTTT. This rearrangement joins TRBV7-8 to TRBJ1-5, with D unresolved. The CDR3 is 15 amino acids. Trimming left V 7 bases short and J 6 bases short, with 19 bases between. The germline V gene encodes CDR1 SGHVS and CDR2 FQNEAQ. The complete variable domain, with remaining parts taken from reference TRBV7-8 and TRBJ1-5, reads GAGVSQSPRYKVAKRGQDVALRCDPISGHVSLFWYQQALGQGPEFLTYFQNEAQLDKSGLPSDRFFAERPEGSVSTLKIQRTQQEDSAVYLCASTPRLGLGQPQHFGDGTRLSIL.

This clonotype was detected only a few times. Germline and junction disagree at one end, which may indicate a read error. The V call is TRBV11-1, the J call TRBJ2-1; TRBD1 matches 8 bases. This CDR3 is 14 amino acids long. Germline V gene lookup returns CDR1 SGHAT and CDR2 FQDESV (reference sequence). For the CDR3, the DNA is TGTGCTAGCAGCTTAGCGACAGGGGTCGATGAGCAGTTCTTC. This sequence encodes CASSLATGVDEQFF.

The J gene is TRBJ2-1, the V gene TRBV11-2, with 9 nucleotides matching TRBD2. CDR1 is SGHAT and CDR2 is FQNNGV in the germline V gene. The length of the CDR3 is 15 residues. The V segment lost 5 bases and the J segment 4 bases; nucleotides outside the gene matches: 6. The CDR3 DNA reads as TGTGCCAGCAGCCAAGCTAGCGGGAATTACAATGAGCAGTTCTTC. Residues: CASSQASGNYNEQFF.

To note about this clonotype: Mismatch with germline at one junction end may stem from a read error. V and J are TRBV11-2 and TRBJ2-7, with 8 bases fitting TRBD1. CDR1 and CDR2 from the germline V gene are SGHAT and FQNNGV. The CDR3 is made up of 15 amino acids. The CDR3 region is CASSSGTGRTHKQYF. The CDR3, as DNA: TGTGCCAGCAGCTCGGGGACAGGCCGGACCCATAAGCAGTATTTC.

On this clonotype: A much bigger clone sits one base away, suggesting this may be a read error. The chain has TRBV6-2 or TRBV6-3 and TRBJ1-1; tentatively, D is TRBD1 (5 bases). The germline V gene has CDR1 MNHEY and CDR2 SVGEGT. CDR3 length equals 17 residues. V lost 5 bases and J 5 bases, leaving 24 bases between the germline ends. CDR3 amino acids: CASSVVSREGRKTEAFF. Here the CDR3 DNA reads TGTGCCAGCAGTGTAGTTAGCAGGGAAGGGAGAAAGACTGAAGCTTTCTTT.

V is TRBV7-3 and J is TRBJ2-2; possible D gene TRBD1, 5 bases. V dropped 3 bases and J dropped 7 bases, with 12 bases sitting between them. CDR1 SGHTA and CDR2 FQGTGA come from the germline V gene. This CDR3 comprises 14 residues. The CDR3 nucleotides are TGTGCCAGCAGCTTTGACATGGACATCGGGGAGCTGTTTTTT. This codes for CASSFDMDIGELFF.

Details on this clonotype: Compared with germline, one end of the junction differs, possibly owing to a read error. The CDR3 DNA sequence: TGCGTCAGCAGCCGAGCCTCTAGCTCCTACGAGCAGTACTTC. Translating gives CVSSRASSSYEQYF. The chain uses TRBV4-1 and TRBJ2-7; no firm D call. CDR3 length equals 14 residues. CDR1 and CDR2 (germline): MGHRA, YSYEKL.

Regarding this clonotype: Sequence at one end of the junction differs from germline and may be a read error. This chain links TRBV6-5 with TRBJ2-7; no reliable D call. The CDR3 covers 16 residues. The V gene's germline CDR1 is MNHEY and CDR2 SVGAGI. This CDR3 is CASSYSKGPFTCEQYF. The CDR3 DNA reads as TGTGCCAGCAGTTACTCAAAGGGTCCCTTTACATGCGAGCAGTATTTC.

This clonotype was seen once. This clone may be a read error of a much larger clone one base away. This sequence joins TRBV4-3 and TRBJ2-7; 9 bases are a match to TRBD1. Germline CDR1 LGHNA, CDR2 YSLEER. The CDR3 extends over 15 amino acids. Here the CDR3 reads CAGSQTTGGFYEQYF. The CDR3 nucleotides are TGCGCCGGCAGCCAGACGACAGGGGGTTTCTACGAGCAGTACTTC.

On this clonotype: A much larger clone differs from this one at a single base, so this may be a read error. This CDR3 is CTSSPQSGLYEQYF. CDR3 coding DNA: TGTACCAGCAGTCCCCAGTCAGGGCTCTACGAGCAGTACTTC. V gene TRBV6-6 combines with J gene TRBJ2-7; perhaps TRBD1 as D (5 bases). The germline gives CDR1 MNHNY, CDR2 SVGAGI (reference sequence). This CDR3 contains 14 residues.

This clonotype has just a few counts. A much larger clone lies a single base off, so this may be a read error. This CDR3 is CSAKTSVRARMGEQYF. CDR3 nucleotide sequence: TGCAGTGCCAAGACTAGCGTGAGGGCCCGGATGGGGGAGCAGTACTTC. The chain links TRBV20-1 to TRBJ2-7, with 8 bases lining up with TRBD2. The J segment lost 7 bases and the V segment lost 6 bases, leaving 20 bases of the junction unmatched. This CDR3 is 16 amino acids long. The germline V gene has CDR1 DFQATT and CDR2 SNEGSKA (reference sequence).